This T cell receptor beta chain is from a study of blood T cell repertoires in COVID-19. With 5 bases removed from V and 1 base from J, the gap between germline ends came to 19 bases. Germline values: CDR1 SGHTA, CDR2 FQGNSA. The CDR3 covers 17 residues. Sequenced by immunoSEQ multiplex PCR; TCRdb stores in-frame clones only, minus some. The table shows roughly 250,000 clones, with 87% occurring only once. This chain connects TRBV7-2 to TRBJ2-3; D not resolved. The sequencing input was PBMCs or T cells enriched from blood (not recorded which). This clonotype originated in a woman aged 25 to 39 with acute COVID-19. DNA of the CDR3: TGTGCCAGCAGCCCCTTTAGAGGCCATATGGGCACAGATACGCAGTATTTT. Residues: CASSPFRGHMGTDTQYF.